This T cell receptor (beta chain) comes out of a study of cytomegalovirus exposure and HLA in healthy donors. The PCR employed 60 Vbeta primers together with 13 Jbeta primers. The protocol was immunoSEQ multiplex PCR, while the TCRdb copy is restricted to in-frame clones and leaves out a portion. The data contain 150,000 to 200,000 clones, roughly 83% of them singletons. Study-wide points: In a later analysis, TCR beta V- and J-gene trimming showed a link to a missense DCLRE1C variant. It is likely that the observed cluster of highly shared sequence variants was a sequencing artifact.

CDR1 LNHDA and CDR2 SQIVND come from the germline V gene (reference sequence). Trimming left V 3 bases short and J 2 bases short, with 13 bases between. The CDR3 consists of 15 residues. Note on this clone: The antigen is not known.

This chain links TRBV19 with TRBJ2-5, with a tentative D call TRBD1 (5 bases). The specimen sequenced was PBMCs. The clonotype was recovered from a woman between 18 and 30 years old in good health and CMV-seronegative. The CDR3 region is CASSILIDSQETQYF. CDR3 DNA: TGTGCCAGTAGTATTCTCATCGACAGTCAAGAGACCCAGTACTTC.